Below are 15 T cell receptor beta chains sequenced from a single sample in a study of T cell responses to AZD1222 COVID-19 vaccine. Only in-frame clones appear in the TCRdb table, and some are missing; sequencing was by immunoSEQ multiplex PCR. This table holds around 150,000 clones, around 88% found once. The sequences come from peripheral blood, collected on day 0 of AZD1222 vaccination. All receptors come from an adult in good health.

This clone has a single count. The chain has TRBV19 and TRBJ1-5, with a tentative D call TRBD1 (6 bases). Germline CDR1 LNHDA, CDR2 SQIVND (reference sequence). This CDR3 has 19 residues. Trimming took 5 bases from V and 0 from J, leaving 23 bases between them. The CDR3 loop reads CASSPRVLVGGHSNQPQHF. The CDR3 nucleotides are TGTGCCAGTAGTCCGCGGGTACTCGTAGGGGGGCATAGCAATCAGCCCCAGCATTTT. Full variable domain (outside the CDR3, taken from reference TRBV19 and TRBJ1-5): DGGITQSPKYLFRKEGQNVTLSCEQNLNHDAMYWYRQDPGQGLRLIYYSQIVNDFQKGDIAEGYSVSREKKESFPLTVTSAQKNPTAFYLCASSPRVLVGGHSNQPQHFGDGTRLSIL.

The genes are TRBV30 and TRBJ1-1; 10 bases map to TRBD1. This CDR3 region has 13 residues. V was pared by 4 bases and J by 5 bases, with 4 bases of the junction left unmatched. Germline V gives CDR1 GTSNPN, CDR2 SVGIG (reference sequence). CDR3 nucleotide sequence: TGTGCCTGGACGGACAGGGGGAAGACTGAAGCTTTCTTT. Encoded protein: CAWTDRGKTEAFF.

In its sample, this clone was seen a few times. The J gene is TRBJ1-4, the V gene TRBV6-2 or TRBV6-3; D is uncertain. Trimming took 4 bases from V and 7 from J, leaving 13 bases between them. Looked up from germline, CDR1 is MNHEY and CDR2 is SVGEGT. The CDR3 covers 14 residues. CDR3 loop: CASSSVGRREKLFF. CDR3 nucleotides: TGTGCCAGCAGTTCTGTTGGGCGGCGTGAAAAACTGTTTTTT.

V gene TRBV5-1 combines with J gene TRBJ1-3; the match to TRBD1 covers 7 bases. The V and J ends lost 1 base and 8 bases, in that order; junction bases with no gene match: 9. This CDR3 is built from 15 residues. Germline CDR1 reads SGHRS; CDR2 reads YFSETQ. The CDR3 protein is CASSLRGVQGDTIYF. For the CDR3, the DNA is TGCGCCAGCAGCTTGAGGGGAGTTCAGGGGGACACCATATATTTT.

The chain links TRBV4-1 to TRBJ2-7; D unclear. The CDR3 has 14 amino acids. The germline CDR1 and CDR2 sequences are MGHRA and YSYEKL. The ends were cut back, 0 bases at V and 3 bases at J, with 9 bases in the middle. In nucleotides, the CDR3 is TGCGCCAGCAGCCAAGATCAGGCCTTCTACGAGCAGTACTTC. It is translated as CASSQDQAFYEQYF.

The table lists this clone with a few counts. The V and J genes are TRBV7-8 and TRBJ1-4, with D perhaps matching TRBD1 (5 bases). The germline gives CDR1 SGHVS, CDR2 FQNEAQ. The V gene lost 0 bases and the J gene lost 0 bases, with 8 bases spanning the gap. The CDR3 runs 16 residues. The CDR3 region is CASSLARGATNEKLFF. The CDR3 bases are TGTGCCAGCAGCTTAGCGCGGGGGGCAACTAATGAAAAACTGTTTTTT.

The CDR3 spells CASSYGTSGIRSYEQYF. CDR3 nucleotide sequence: TGTGCCAGCAGCTACGGGACTAGCGGGATTAGGTCCTACGAGCAGTACTTC. The V and J genes are TRBV5-5 and TRBJ2-7; 13 nucleotides align to TRBD2. The CDR3 sequence is 17 residues long. CDR1 is SGHKS and CDR2 is YYEKEE in the germline V gene (reference sequence). V lost 3 bases and J lost 1; bases outside the gene matches: 7.

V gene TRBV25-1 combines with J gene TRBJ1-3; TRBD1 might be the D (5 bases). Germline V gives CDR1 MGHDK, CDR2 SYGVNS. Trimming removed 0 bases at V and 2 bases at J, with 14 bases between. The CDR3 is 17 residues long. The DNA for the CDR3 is TGTGCCAGCAGTGAATATCAAGTCGGCAGGGCTGGAAACACCATATATTTT. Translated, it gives CASSEYQVGRAGNTIYF. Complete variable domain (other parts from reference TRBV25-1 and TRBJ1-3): EADIYQTPRYLVIGTGKKITLECSQTMGHDKMYWYQQDPGMELHLIHYSYGVNSTEKGDLSSESTVSRIRTEHFPLTLESARPSHTSQYLCASSEYQVGRAGNTIYFGEGSWLTVV.

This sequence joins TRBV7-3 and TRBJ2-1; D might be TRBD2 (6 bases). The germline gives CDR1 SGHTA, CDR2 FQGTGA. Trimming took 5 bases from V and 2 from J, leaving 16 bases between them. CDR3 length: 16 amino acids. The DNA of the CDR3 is TGTGCCAGCAGCACCTCGACTAGTTTGCCCTACAATGAGCAGTTCTTC. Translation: CASSTSTSLPYNEQFF.

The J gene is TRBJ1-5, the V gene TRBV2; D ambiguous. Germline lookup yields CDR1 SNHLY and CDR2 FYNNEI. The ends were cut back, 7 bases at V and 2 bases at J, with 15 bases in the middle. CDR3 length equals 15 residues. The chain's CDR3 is CASTKEGTGNQPQHF. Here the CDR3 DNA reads TGTGCCAGCACGAAAGAGGGCACCGGCAATCAGCCCCAGCATTTT.

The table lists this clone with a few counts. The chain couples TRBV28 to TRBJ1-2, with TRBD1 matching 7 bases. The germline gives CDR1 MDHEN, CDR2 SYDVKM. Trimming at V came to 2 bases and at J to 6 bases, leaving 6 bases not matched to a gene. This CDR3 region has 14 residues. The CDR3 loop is CASSLIIRGHGYTF. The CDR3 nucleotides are TGTGCCAGCAGTTTAATCATAAGGGGGCATGGCTACACCTTC.

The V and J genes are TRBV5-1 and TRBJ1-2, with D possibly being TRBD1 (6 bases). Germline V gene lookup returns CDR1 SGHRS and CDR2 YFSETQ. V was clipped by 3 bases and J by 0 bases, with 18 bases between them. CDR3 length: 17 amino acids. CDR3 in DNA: TGCGCCAGCAGCTCCCGGGTAGCCGGGGGCGCTAACTATGGCTACACCTTC. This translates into CASSSRVAGGANYGYTF.

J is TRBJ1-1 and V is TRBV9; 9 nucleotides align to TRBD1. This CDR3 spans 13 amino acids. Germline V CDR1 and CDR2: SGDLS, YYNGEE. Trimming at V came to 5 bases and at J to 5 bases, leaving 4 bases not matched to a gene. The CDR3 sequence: CASSTGGLTEAFF. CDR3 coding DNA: TGTGCCAGCAGTACAGGGGGCTTAACTGAAGCTTTCTTT.

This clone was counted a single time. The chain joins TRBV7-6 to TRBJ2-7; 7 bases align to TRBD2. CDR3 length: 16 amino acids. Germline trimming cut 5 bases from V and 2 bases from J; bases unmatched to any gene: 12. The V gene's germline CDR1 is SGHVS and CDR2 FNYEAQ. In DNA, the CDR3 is TGTGCCAGCAGCCCCCGGGCGGCTAGCGGAACCTACGAGCAGTACTTC. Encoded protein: CASSPRAASGTYEQYF.

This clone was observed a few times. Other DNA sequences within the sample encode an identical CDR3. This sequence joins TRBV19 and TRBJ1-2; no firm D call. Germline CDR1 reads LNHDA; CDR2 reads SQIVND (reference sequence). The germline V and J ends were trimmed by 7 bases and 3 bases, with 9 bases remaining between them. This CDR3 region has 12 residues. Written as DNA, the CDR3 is TGTGCCAGTAAGGGCGGCTACTATGGCTACACCTTC. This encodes CASKGGYYGYTF. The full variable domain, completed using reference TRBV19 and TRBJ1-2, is DGGITQSPKYLFRKEGQNVTLSCEQNLNHDAMYWYRQDPGQGLRLIYYSQIVNDFQKGDIAEGYSVSREKKESFPLTVTSAQKNPTAFYLCASKGGYYGYTFGSGTRLTVV.